The clone carrying this TCR beta chain was picked up many times. The CDR3 runs 16 residues. V gave up 0 bases and J gave up 0 bases, with 9 bases separating them. From germline, CDR1 is SQVTM and CDR2 ANQGSEA. TCRdb processed the PCR reads anew with MiXCR; each CDR3 protein has one entry. The sample has about 630,000 distinct CDR3 sequences, about 25% seen once. The entry originates in a study of molecular identifiers for immune sequencing clone quantification. The chain joins TRBV29-1 to TRBJ2-6; no definite D call. Sequencing was carried out using naive CD8+ T cells from blood, with Jurkat cell RNA spiked in. Stated subset: FACS-sorted CD8+CD4-CCR7+CD45RA+ naive T cells. The clonotype originates from a human donor in good health. Some libraries in this study had Jurkat cell RNA spiked in. In nucleotides, the CDR3 is TGCAGCGTTGAAGATCCCAGCCTCTCTGGGGCCAACGTCCTGACTTTC. Amino acid sequence: CSVEDPSLSGANVLTF.